This T cell receptor (beta chain) was recorded in a study of cytomegalovirus exposure and HLA in healthy donors. About the study: Samples from HLA-typed donors yielded around 85 million unique TCRs in an early data release.

A multiplex PCR was run with 60 Vbeta primers and 13 Jbeta primers. Profiling relied on immunoSEQ multiplex PCR, and the TCRdb table lists in-frame clones only, not all of them. The profile shows about 160,000 clones, 65% to 85% of them singletons. The CDR3 has 16 amino acids. The V and J ends lost 1 base and 1 base, in that order; junction bases with no gene match: 4. Germline V gene data show CDR1 as SGHVS and CDR2 as FNYEAQ. This clonotype originated in a woman aged 45-65 years in good health and CMV-seropositive. The chain employs TRBV7-6 and TRBJ2-1; TRBD2 aligns across 7 bases. Sequenced sample: PBMCs. The CDR3 spells CASSLGGGRSYNEQFF. CDR3 coding DNA: TGTGCCAGCAGCTTAGGGGGGGGTAGATCCTACAATGAGCAGTTCTTC.